A selection of T cell receptor beta chains follows, all from one sample in a study of blood T cells in healthy people across ages. TCRdb analysed the 5' RACE reads with MiXCR anew, one entry per CDR3 protein. The sample shows hundreds of thousands of distinct CDR3 sequences, roughly 58% of them seen only once. Sequencing was performed on blood. All receptors derive from a man between 60 and 75 years old in good health. Both conserved end residues are part of each CDR3. Each record gives: D gene, V gene, J gene, CDR3 length, clone size, CDR3 protein, CDR3 DNA. The D gene is left open where the match is weak. Clone sizes are given selectively: once, few, many, or a class where the clone is expanded.

d_call: TRBD1; v_call: TRBV28; j_call: TRBJ1-4; cdr3_length: 14; clone_size: NA; cdr3_aa: CASSFTGGNEKLFF; cdr3_nt: TGTGCCAGCAGTTTTACAGGGGGAAATGAAAAACTGTTTTTT
d_call: NA; v_call: TRBV20-1; j_call: TRBJ1-5; cdr3_length: 17; clone_size: NA; cdr3_aa: CSARLFGPQFSNQPQHF; cdr3_nt: TGCAGTGCTAGACTCTTCGGACCTCAATTTAGCAATCAGCCCCAGCATTTT
d_call: NA; v_call: TRBV21-1; j_call: TRBJ1-5; cdr3_length: 16; clone_size: once; cdr3_aa: CASSKGTQGGNQPQHF; cdr3_nt: TGTGCCAGCAGCAAAGGCACACAGGGGGGCAATCAGCCCCAGCATTTT
d_call: NA; v_call: TRBV5-4; j_call: TRBJ2-3; cdr3_length: 15; clone_size: NA; cdr3_aa: CASSRKGGRTDTQYF; cdr3_nt: TGTGCCAGCAGCAGGAAGGGGGGACGCACAGATACGCAGTATTTT
d_call: NA; v_call: TRBV9; j_call: TRBJ1-2; cdr3_length: 17; clone_size: NA; cdr3_aa: CASSVAWAPTGPYGYTF; cdr3_nt: TGTGCCAGCAGCGTAGCTTGGGCCCCCACGGGCCCGTATGGCTACACCTTC
d_call: TRBD2; v_call: TRBV27; j_call: TRBJ2-5; cdr3_length: 15; clone_size: NA; cdr3_aa: CASRDSGLYQETQYF; cdr3_nt: TGTGCCAGCAGGGATAGCGGGTTGTACCAAGAGACCCAGTACTTC
d_call: NA; v_call: TRBV2; j_call: TRBJ2-1; cdr3_length: 15; clone_size: NA; cdr3_aa: CASSEAPLGHGEQFF; cdr3_nt: TGTGCCAGCAGTGAAGCGCCATTGGGGCATGGTGAGCAGTTCTTC
d_call: NA; v_call: TRBV20-1; j_call: TRBJ2-7; cdr3_length: 14; clone_size: NA; cdr3_aa: CSAPDPEGVDEQYF; cdr3_nt: TGCAGTGCGCCGGACCCCGAAGGGGTAGACGAGCAGTACTTC
d_call: TRBD2; v_call: TRBV29-1; j_call: TRBJ2-5; cdr3_length: 13; clone_size: few; cdr3_aa: CSVGLVPQETQYF; cdr3_nt: TGCAGCGTAGGACTAGTTCCTCAAGAGACCCAGTACTTC
d_call: NA; v_call: TRBV12-3/TRBV12-4; j_call: TRBJ2-5; cdr3_length: 14; clone_size: few; cdr3_aa: CASSYRTGQETQYF; cdr3_nt: TGTGCCAGCAGTTACAGGACCGGGCAAGAGACCCAGTACTTC
d_call: NA; v_call: TRBV7-2; j_call: TRBJ2-5; cdr3_length: 16; clone_size: NA; cdr3_aa: CASSLASGGFRETQYF; cdr3_nt: TGTGCCAGCAGCTTAGCCTCAGGGGGGTTTCGAGAGACCCAGTACTTC
d_call: NA; v_call: TRBV4-2; j_call: TRBJ2-5; cdr3_length: 15; clone_size: NA; cdr3_aa: CASSQEGQSQETQYF; cdr3_nt: TGTGCCAGCAGCCAGGAAGGACAGTCCCAAGAGACCCAGTACTTC
d_call: TRBD2; v_call: TRBV7-8; j_call: TRBJ2-1; cdr3_length: 14; clone_size: NA; cdr3_aa: CASRPRGGVYEQFF; cdr3_nt: TGTGCCAGCAGACCTCGGGGGGGGGTTTATGAGCAGTTCTTC
d_call: NA; v_call: TRBV20-1; j_call: TRBJ2-3; cdr3_length: 13; clone_size: NA; cdr3_aa: CSAQSPVTDTQYF; cdr3_nt: TGCAGTGCCCAGAGTCCCGTTACAGATACGCAGTATTTT
d_call: NA; v_call: TRBV5-5; j_call: TRBJ2-1; cdr3_length: 16; clone_size: NA; cdr3_aa: CASSRTFGGRPNEQFF; cdr3_nt: TGTGCCAGCAGCCGCACCTTTGGGGGGCGCCCCAATGAGCAGTTCTTC
d_call: NA; v_call: TRBV20-1; j_call: TRBJ2-5; cdr3_length: 14; clone_size: NA; cdr3_aa: CSARVGARIETQYF; cdr3_nt: TGCAGTGCTCGAGTAGGGGCTAGGATAGAGACCCAGTACTTC
d_call: TRBD1; v_call: TRBV20-1; j_call: TRBJ1-1; cdr3_length: 13; clone_size: few; cdr3_aa: CSAQTGGRTEAFF; cdr3_nt: TGCAGTGCTCAGACAGGGGGGCGTACTGAAGCTTTCTTT
d_call: TRBD2; v_call: TRBV6-6; j_call: TRBJ2-5; cdr3_length: 15; clone_size: NA; cdr3_aa: CASSTGLAGTNEQYF; cdr3_nt: TGTGCCAGCAGTACGGGACTAGCGGGGACGAATGAGCAGTACTTC
d_call: NA; v_call: TRBV7-2; j_call: TRBJ2-3; cdr3_length: 14; clone_size: NA; cdr3_aa: CASTNGLQVDTQYF; cdr3_nt: TGTGCCAGCACCAACGGACTTCAGGTGGATACGCAGTATTTT
d_call: TRBD2; v_call: TRBV4-1; j_call: TRBJ2-1; cdr3_length: 17; clone_size: NA; cdr3_aa: CASSQEGTGTSENVQFF; cdr3_nt: TGCGCCAGCAGCCAAGAGGGAACCGGGACTAGTGAGAATGTGCAGTTCTTC
d_call: NA; v_call: TRBV20-1; j_call: TRBJ2-6; cdr3_length: 15; clone_size: few; cdr3_aa: CSARVAASGANVLTF; cdr3_nt: TGCAGTGCTAGAGTGGCCGCCTCTGGGGCCAACGTCCTGACTTTC
d_call: NA; v_call: TRBV11-2; j_call: TRBJ2-1; cdr3_length: 15; clone_size: NA; cdr3_aa: CASSPSPGYYNEQFF; cdr3_nt: TGTGCCAGCAGCCCCTCGCCCGGTTACTACAATGAGCAGTTCTTC
d_call: NA; v_call: TRBV9; j_call: TRBJ1-5; cdr3_length: 12; clone_size: NA; cdr3_aa: CASSQEGQPQHF; cdr3_nt: TGTGCCAGCAGCCAGGAAGGTCAGCCCCAGCATTTT
d_call: NA; v_call: TRBV3-1; j_call: TRBJ2-3; cdr3_length: 12; clone_size: NA; cdr3_aa: CASSQESGTQYF; cdr3_nt: TGTGCCAGCAGCCAAGAGTCAGGTACGCAGTATTTT
d_call: NA; v_call: TRBV20-1; j_call: TRBJ2-7; cdr3_length: 13; clone_size: NA; cdr3_aa: CSATPSAAYEQYF; cdr3_nt: TGCAGTGCCACCCCTTCCGCCGCCTACGAGCAGTACTTC